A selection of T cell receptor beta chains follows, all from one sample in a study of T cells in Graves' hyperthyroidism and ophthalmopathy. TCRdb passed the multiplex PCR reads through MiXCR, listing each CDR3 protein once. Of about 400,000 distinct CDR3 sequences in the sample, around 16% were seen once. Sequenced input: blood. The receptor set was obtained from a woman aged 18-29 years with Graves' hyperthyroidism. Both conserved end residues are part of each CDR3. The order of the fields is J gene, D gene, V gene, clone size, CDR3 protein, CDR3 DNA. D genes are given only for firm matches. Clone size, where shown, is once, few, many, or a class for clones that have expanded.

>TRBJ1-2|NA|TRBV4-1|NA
CASSQDQGRVFDYTF
TGTGCCAGCAGCCAAGATCAGGGCAGGGTGTTTGACTACACCTTC
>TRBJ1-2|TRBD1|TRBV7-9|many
CASSLGWRTGFANYGYTF
TGTGCCAGCAGCTTAGGTTGGCGGACAGGGTTCGCGAACTATGGCTACACCTTC
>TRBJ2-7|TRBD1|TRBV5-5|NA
CASSLIAGTAGGEQYF
TGTGCCAGCAGCTTGATAGCCGGGACAGCTGGTGGCGAGCAGTACTTC
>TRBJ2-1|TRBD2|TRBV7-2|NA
CASSPGTSGGVNEQFF
TGTGCCAGCAGCCCAGGGACTAGCGGGGGGGTCAATGAGCAGTTCTTC
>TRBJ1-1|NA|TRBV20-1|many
CSARVTNTEAFF
TGCAGTGCTAGAGTCACAAACACTGAAGCTTTCTTT
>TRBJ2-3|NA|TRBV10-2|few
CASSVGSPDTQYF
TGCGCCAGCAGTGTGGGAAGTCCAGATACGCAGTATTTT
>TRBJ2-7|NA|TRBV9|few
CASSVGDSDYEQYF
TGTGCCAGCAGCGTAGGGGATAGCGACTACGAGCAGTACTTC
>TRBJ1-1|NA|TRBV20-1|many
CSAIGGRTEAFF
TGCAGTGCTATAGGGGGGCGCACTGAAGCTTTCTTT
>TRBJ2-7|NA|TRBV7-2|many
CASSLADGKLGEQYF
TGTGCCAGCAGCTTAGCCGACGGGAAATTGGGGGAGCAGTACTTC
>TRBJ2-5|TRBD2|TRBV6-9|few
CASSYSIGTSGRDMETQYF
TGTGCCAGCAGTTATTCGATTGGGACTAGCGGGAGAGACATGGAGACCCAGTACTTC
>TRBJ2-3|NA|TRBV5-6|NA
CASSMGLRTDTQYF
TGTGCCAGCAGCATGGGACTGCGCACAGATACGCAGTATTTT
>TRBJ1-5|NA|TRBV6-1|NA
CASSSRAGFSNQPQHF
TGTGCCAGCAGTTCCAGAGCCGGGTTTAGCAATCAGCCCCAGCATTTT
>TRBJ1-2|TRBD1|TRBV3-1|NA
CASSVRDRGVGYTF
TGTGCCAGCAGCGTACGGGACAGGGGTGTTGGCTACACCTTC
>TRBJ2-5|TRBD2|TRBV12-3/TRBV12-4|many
CASGLAASKTQYF
TGTGCCAGCGGCCTAGCGGCCTCTAAGACCCAGTACTTC
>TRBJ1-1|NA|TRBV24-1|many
CATRAGTEAFF
TGTGCCACCAGGGCCGGGACTGAAGCTTTCTTT
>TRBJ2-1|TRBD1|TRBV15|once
CATSRETGGNEQFF
TGTGCCACCAGCAGAGAGACAGGGGGGAATGAGCAGTTCTTC
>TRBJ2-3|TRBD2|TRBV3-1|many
CASSPYLAGVLVTDTQYF
TGTGCCAGCAGCCCGTATCTAGCGGGAGTTTTAGTCACAGATACGCAGTATTTT
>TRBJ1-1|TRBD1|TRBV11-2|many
CASSRRTGMGSTEAFF
TGTGCCAGCAGCAGACGGACAGGGATGGGAAGCACTGAAGCTTTCTTT
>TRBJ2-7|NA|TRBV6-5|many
CASSYDGWSYEQYF
TGTGCCAGCAGTTACGACGGGTGGTCCTACGAGCAGTACTTC
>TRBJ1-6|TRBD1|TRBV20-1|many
CSARYRGPGSPLHF
TGCAGTGCTAGATACAGGGGGCCGGGGTCACCCCTCCACTTT
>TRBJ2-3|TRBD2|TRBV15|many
CATSRVLGLAGLLTDTQYF
TGTGCCACCAGCAGAGTATTAGGACTAGCGGGACTGCTAACAGATACGCAGTATTTT
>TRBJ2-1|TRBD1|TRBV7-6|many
CASSLASGQGYFGAYNEQFF
TGTGCCAGCAGCTTAGCGTCAGGACAGGGATATTTTGGGGCCTACAATGAGCAGTTCTTC
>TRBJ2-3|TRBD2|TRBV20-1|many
CSAGLAGGRSDTQYF
TGCAGTGCGGGTCTGGCGGGGGGGCGGTCAGATACGCAGTATTTT
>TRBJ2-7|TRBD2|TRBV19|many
CASSPTGAGAYEQYF
TGTGCCAGTAGTCCCACGGGAGCGGGAGCCTACGAGCAGTACTTC
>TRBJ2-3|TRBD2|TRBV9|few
CASSVQVASGDITDTQYF
TGTGCCAGCAGCGTACAGGTGGCTAGCGGGGATATCACAGATACGCAGTATTTT
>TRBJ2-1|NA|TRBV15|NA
CATSRDGEQFF
TGTGCCACCAGCAGAGATGGGGAGCAGTTCTTC
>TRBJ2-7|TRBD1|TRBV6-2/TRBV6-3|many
CASSAGTAYEQYF
TGTGCCAGCAGCGCCGGGACAGCCTACGAGCAGTACTTC
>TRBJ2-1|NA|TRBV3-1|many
CASSWDSGQFF
TGTGCCAGCAGCTGGGACTCGGGACAGTTCTTC
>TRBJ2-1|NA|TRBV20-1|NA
CSARDVSGYEQFF
TGCAGTGCTAGAGATGTGTCGGGCTACGAGCAGTTCTTC
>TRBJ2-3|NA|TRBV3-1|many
CASSKISLRDTQYF
TGTGCCAGCAGCAAAATCTCTCTGAGAGATACGCAGTATTTT
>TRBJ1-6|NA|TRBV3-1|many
CASSARETFNSPLHF
TGTGCCAGCAGCGCTCGGGAAACCTTTAATTCACCCCTCCACTTT
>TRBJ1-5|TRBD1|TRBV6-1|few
CATPQGDSYSNQPQHF
TGTGCCACGCCACAGGGGGACAGCTATAGCAATCAGCCCCAGCATTTT
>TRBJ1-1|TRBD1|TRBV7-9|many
CASRPFGTGASINTEAFF
TGTGCCAGCAGACCTTTCGGGACAGGGGCCTCTATTAACACTGAAGCTTTCTTT
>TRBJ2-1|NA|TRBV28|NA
CASSLLRLHNEQFF
TGTGCCAGCAGTTTATTGCGGCTCCACAATGAGCAGTTCTTC
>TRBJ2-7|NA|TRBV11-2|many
CASSLVDRPYEQYF
TGTGCCAGCAGCTTAGTTGACAGACCCTACGAGCAGTACTTC
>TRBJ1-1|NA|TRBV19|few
CASSWTPGTEAFF
TGTGCCAGTAGTTGGACCCCGGGGACTGAAGCTTTCTTT
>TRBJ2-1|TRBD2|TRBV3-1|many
CASSQTGGSYNEQFF
TGTGCCAGCAGCCAAACCGGGGGGTCCTACAATGAGCAGTTCTTC
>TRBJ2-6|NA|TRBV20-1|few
CSAGGYGRGPGANVLTF
TGCAGTGCTGGAGGTTATGGGCGGGGGCCAGGGGCCAACGTCCTGACTTTC
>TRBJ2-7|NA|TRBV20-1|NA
CSGTSPYEQYF
TGCAGTGGCACGTCACCCTACGAGCAGTACTTC
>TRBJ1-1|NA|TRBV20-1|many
CSAETERLLGAFF
TGCAGTGCGGAGACAGAGCGGTTGCTGGGAGCTTTCTTT
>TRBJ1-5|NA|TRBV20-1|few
CSAPPAGSFQPQHF
TGCAGTGCCCCTCCGGCCGGGTCTTTTCAGCCCCAGCATTTT
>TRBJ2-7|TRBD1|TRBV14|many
CASSRDRVGEQYF
TGTGCCAGCAGCCGGGACAGGGTGGGCGAGCAGTACTTC
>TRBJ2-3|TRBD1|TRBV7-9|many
CASSFGRGRGDTQYF
TGTGCCAGCAGCTTCGGCAGGGGGCGCGGAGATACGCAGTATTTT
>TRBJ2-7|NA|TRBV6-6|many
CASSYSRTLEQYF
TGTGCCAGCAGTTACTCTAGAACCCTCGAGCAGTACTTC
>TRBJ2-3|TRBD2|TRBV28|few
CASTPTSGRGGTDTQYF
TGTGCCAGCACCCCGACTAGCGGGAGGGGCGGCACAGATACGCAGTATTTT
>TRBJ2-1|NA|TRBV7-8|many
CASSLVVGQRGLNEQFF
TGTGCCAGCAGCTTAGTCGTCGGACAGAGGGGTCTGAATGAGCAGTTCTTC
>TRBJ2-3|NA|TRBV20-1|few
CSATEGGATDTQYF
TGCAGTGCTACTGAGGGGGGGGCTACAGATACGCAGTATTTT
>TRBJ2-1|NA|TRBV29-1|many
CSVDLGGQGLTMGQFF
TGCAGCGTTGATCTCGGAGGGCAGGGGCTTACCATGGGGCAGTTCTTC